What follows is one T cell receptor beta chain and its context. Its target is not known. Germline V gene sequence: CDR1 LGHDT, CDR2 YNNKEL (reference sequence). Trimming at V came to 0 bases and at J to 2 bases, leaving 6 bases not matched to a gene. This CDR3 comprises 17 residues. This entry is derived from a study of T cell responses to AZD1222 COVID-19 vaccine. Notes on the study in general: Baseline serology detected seropositivity in only a handful of AZD1222 recipients. Donors were chiefly white British, with a greater number of females, and clonal diversity was perhaps underestimated.

Some second doses came at about 4 weeks and others at about 12 weeks; these were pooled. Profiled with immunoSEQ multiplex PCR; TCRdb holds only in-frame clones, not every one. The sample records under 150,000 clones, 75% to 90% being singletons. The V gene is TRBV3-1 (or the pseudogene TRBV3-2), the J gene TRBJ2-3, with TRBD2 matching 9 bases. This receptor was obtained from an adult who received the AZD1222 COVID-19 vaccine. Source: peripheral blood, taken 28 days after the second AZD1222 dose. DNA for the CDR3: TGTGCCAGCAGCCAAGACCCAGCGGGGGGATCCACAGATACGCAGTATTTT. This codes for CASSQDPAGGSTDTQYF.